This T cell receptor (beta chain) was captured by sequencing in a study of PD-1 blockade in mismatch repair-deficient tumors. Time point of the sample: identical roughly 10-day culture without peptide (control). Three pembrolizumab responders had their TCRs sequenced. The CDR3 sequence is 16 residues long. Trimming removed 5 bases from V and 6 bases from J; junction bases left unmatched: 11. From germline, CDR1 is SGHTA and CDR2 FQGTGA. Data came from immunoSEQ multiplex PCR; TCRdb stores just in-frame clones and leaves some out. The sample records more than 13,000 clones, 85% to 90% being singletons. Of note for this clone: Its antigen is unidentified.

The chain couples TRBV7-3 to TRBJ2-1; 9 nucleotides match TRBD2. The material sequenced was cells cultured in vitro, taken from a patient treated with pembrolizumab. This TCR derives from an adult with mismatch repair-deficient cancer. CDR3 sequence reads: CASSPRGREGSNEQFF. The CDR3 DNA sequence: TGTGCCAGCAGCCCTAGGGGGCGGGAGGGTTCCAATGAGCAGTTCTTC.